The sequence of this T cell receptor (beta chain) was determined in a study of cytomegalovirus exposure and HLA in healthy donors listed by TCRdb under 2017. For the wider study: An earlier analysis of approximately 640 of the donors reported roughly 270 Gb of sequence data and 117 million unique TCR beta sequences from approximately 180 million T cells. Alongside the repertoire data, information on donor age, sex, ethnicity and CMV serostatus was compiled. Roughly 5 DR-DQ haplotypes were treated as single units for association and clustering because of strong linkage in the cohort. Among the roughly 430 genotyped donors, around 79% belonged to the genetic ancestry cluster associated with self-reported Caucasian donors. The T cell repertoires of some 670 subjects were profiled by immunosequencing and related to cytomegalovirus serostatus. A later genetic analysis used genome-wide SNP genotypes for about 55% of the 666 donors, treating that subset as a discovery cohort. Typing coverage varied by locus: roughly 620-640 donors for A, B, C, DRB1 and DQB1; approximately 500 for DQA1; over 600 for DPA1; approximately 470 for DPB1. Among approximately 370 genotyped donors of the cohort, an average of approximately 240,000 unique TCR beta nucleotide sequences was sequenced per donor, of which approximately 19% were non-productive. An earlier analysis of nearly 600 of the donors applied high-throughput TCR beta sequencing to assess whether each TCR beta V gene segment acted as functional or pseudogenic. The study was designed to test whether signatures of past pathogen exposure could be identified by cataloging public T cell receptors. Rather than using new phenotypic data, the later analysis identified candidate immune exposures from TCR beta sequences and from how often those sequences occurred across donors. High-throughput TCR immunosequencing, statistical association of individual TCRs with disease status, and machine learning were combined to predict cytomegalovirus infection status. A later analysis re-examined previously published TCR beta repertoires from just over 650 donors and added high-resolution HLA genotyping to investigate patterns of TCR occurrence. An early release that covered some 630 HLA-typed donors contained approximately 300 gigabases of sequencing data and tens of millions of unique TCR sequences. A separate validation cohort of roughly 130 different subjects was used in addition to the approximately 640-subject first cohort. Class I and class II HLA loci were covered by the typing at four-digit resolution. Every repertoire in the discovery cohort had been generated on one and the same sequencing platform.

As encoded in the germline V gene (reference sequence), CDR1 is GTSNPN while CDR2 is SVGIG. Trimming removed 8 bases from V and 7 bases from J; the gene matches leave 16 bases unexplained. The cysteine opens and the phenylalanine closes a CDR3 of 14 amino acids. Of the read, only the CDR3 DNA is kept; its 42 bases are in frame from base 1. The cohort was made up of 650 to 700 healthy bone marrow donors. At the time of sampling, every cohort member was nominally healthy, though immune exposures that went unrecorded were likely present. The donor was CMV seronegative and was included in the group of about 400 seronegative cohort members. A peripheral blood sample was provided by each donor, and peripheral blood mononuclear cells were used for TCR beta sequencing. Genomic DNA was extracted from the blood cell samples with the Qiagen DNeasy Blood Extraction Kit. Here is what the overall study found, with its caveats: According to a later analysis, most CMV-associated TCR beta chains appeared to be HLA-restricted, and the HLA associations seemed to be driven largely by CMV exposure. Specific HLA alleles were associated with 15,000 to 20,000 TCR beta sequences at a false discovery rate of 0.05 in a later analysis. In a later genetic analysis, a missense DCLRE1C variant was associated with V-gene and J-gene trimming of TCR beta chains, and the association was replicated in an independent cohort. A further reported finding was that TCR beta sequences accurately predicted the HLA-A and HLA-B alleles for most subjects in the first cohort. An earlier analysis of roughly 570 of the donors showed that most TCR beta V segments appeared in productive rearrangements either about 87% or about 30% of the time, which broadly matched IMGT annotations. In vitro tests confirmed that three of the cytomegalovirus-associated TCR beta chains recognize cytomegalovirus antigens. Most TCR sequences were seen in very few donors, while some public TCRs were found in many individuals. The sequencing pipeline was judged likely to have produced a cluster of highly shared sequence variants as a technical artifact. A later analysis found that TCR association rates varied across HLA loci, with DRB1 alleles showing the most associated TCRs and HLA-C alleles the fewest. For the cohort, immune exposure information was limited to CMV serostatus. Cytomegalovirus status was reported to be diagnosed by the classifier with high specificity and sensitivity in both the original and validation cohorts. Linkage disequilibrium might explain the correlated functional status among segregating V segments, but an unknown experimental factor could not be excluded. Compared with equally common non-associated chains, HLA-associated TCR beta chains in a later analysis were more clonally expanded and had lower generation probabilities. Some IMGT-functional V segments, including TRBV6-2 and TRBV6-3, could not be distinguished by the 87-base-pair reads and were therefore excluded. Because some donors lacked HLA typing at each locus, the association tests relied only on the typed subset. The study gave a list of 150 to 200 TCR beta chains associated with cytomegalovirus. Compared with the roughly 720-donor mean, donors in an Asian-associated ancestry cluster had fewer N-insertions in productive TCRs, according to a later genetic analysis. Presence/absence analyses assumed roughly uniform sequencing depth across donors, an assumption that may not hold. It was suggested by the authors that the approach could potentially be generalized to other disease states and immunological phenotypes. According to a later analysis, parvovirus B19, influenza, CMV and Epstein-Barr virus appeared linked to several top co-occurrence clusters. Strong co-occurrence of HLA alleles, especially DR and DQ, made assigning TCR associations to individual alleles difficult. The earlier analysis of approximately 540 of the donors excluded 15 to 20 rarely observed V segments, including chromosome 9 orphons, because counts were too low. The cohort was sequenced for TCR beta chains only, and without alpha or paired-chain data the features that could be detected were limited.

Note on this clone: Its cognate antigen has yet to be identified. Per-base quality was not reported, and no clone a single base away is much larger than it.

Receptors were amplified or captured by the immunoSEQ multiplex PCR assay. For the multiplex PCR, a mixture combining 60 forward primers for TCR Vbeta segments and 13 reverse primers for TCR Jbeta segments was used. A multiplex PCR assay on genomic DNA amplified the CDR3 region of rearranged TCR beta genes. The amplified TCR beta libraries were sequenced on the Illumina HiSeq System as 87-base-pair reads. Under the source paper's analysis protocol: Across the 600 to 700 repertoires, a later analysis counted tens of millions of unique TCR beta chains, roughly 11 million of which were shared by at least two donors. To remove PCR and sequencing errors, raw reads were error-corrected and collapsed into unique sequences using a nearest-neighbor algorithm that merged closely related sequences. To assign V, D and J gene segments, CDR3 sequences were aligned to IMGT reference sequences. For a sequence to be retained, a match of at least six nucleotides to both a V gene segment and a J gene segment was required. Rearrangements were classified as productive when the CDR3 lacked stop codons and remained in frame with V and J, and all other rearrangements were classified as non-productive. CDR3 was defined by IMGT convention, running from the second conserved V-encoded cysteine to the conserved J-encoded phenylalanine. Sequences without an unambiguous match to a single V gene segment were excluded from the earlier analysis of almost 600 of the donors. An earlier analysis of 500 to 600 of the donors classified V segments as functional when productive rearrangements were above 56.7% and as segregating when the standard deviation between donors was above 5%. A statistical classification framework was built to diagnose cytomegalovirus status from the catalog of TCR beta chain sequences. A later analysis assigned V and J genes by comparing TCR nucleotide sequences with IMGT/GENE-DB human TR gene sequences. A later analysis assigned CDR3 sequences and most-parsimonious VDJ recombination scenarios with the TCRdist pipeline. A later analysis defined each TCR beta chain by its CDR3 amino acid sequence plus V-gene family, and excluded reads lacking a unique V-gene family. To address suspected cross-contamination and a sequencing artifact, a later analysis removed under 600 highly shared, low-generation-probability nucleotide sequences. A later analysis calculated a clonal expansion index for each public chain from normalized within-repertoire ranks of inferred template counts. A later analysis computed generation probabilities with a VDJ recombination model fitted to out-of-frame rearrangements, and checked the results against IGoR. Hypergeometric tests were used in a later analysis to score TCR-TCR, TCR-HLA and TCR-CMV co-occurrence, with a repertoire-size bias correction applied to the TCR pairs. False discovery rates were estimated in a later analysis by permuting HLA or CMV assignments 20 times. In a later analysis, co-occurring TCRs were grouped with DBSCAN, and TCRdist sequence similarity was added when clustering was performed within HLA-allele-positive subsets. Repertoires with fewer than 30,000 or more than 120,000 public chains were left out of co-occurrence clustering, as were about five repertoires with anomalous nucleotide sharing. The table was pulled from immuneACCESS by TCRdb, which kept in-frame rearrangements only. Such tables lose some clones; where checked, under half of the loss comes from unresolved V genes, and the rest has no known cause. For V, J and clone size, that table is used; D and trimming come from the DNA. This sample lists around 90,000 clones; around 77% were detected once. The ten largest clones capture 7.3% of the sample.

The sample was PBMCs. The receptor comes from a man younger than 45 in good health and CMV-seronegative. The chain is assembled from TRBV30 and TRBJ1-2; TRBD1 fits 7 bases in the junction. This receptor carries the CDR3 CASQPGTVIGGYTF. The nucleotide sequence is TGTGCCAGCCAACCCGGGACAGTGATTGGTGGCTACACCTTC.